This T cell receptor (beta chain) emerged from a study of radiation and T cells in renal cell carcinoma. Time point here: blood 2 weeks post-SBRT. The treatment was: 15 Gy SBRT to primary tumor, nephrectomy 4 weeks later. The tumor was a clear cell renal cell carcinoma. Trimming took off 3 bases at V and 1 base at J, with 10 bases between the two ends. There are 14 residues in the CDR3. CDR1 LNHDA and CDR2 SQIVND come from the germline V gene (reference sequence). Only in-frame clones appear in the TCRdb table, and some are missing; sequencing was by immunoSEQ multiplex PCR. Found here are 70,000 to 80,000 clones, 65% to 90% of them singletons; the top ten hold more than 20%. About this clone: Its antigen is still unknown.

The study, taken as a whole, reports: Top tumor clonotypes rose in blood 2 weeks post-radiation, then contracted.

This receptor was taken from a woman between 45 and 65 years old with renal cell carcinoma. Sequencing was performed on blood, taken from a patient whose treatment included radiotherapy and nephrectomy. The V call is TRBV19, the J call TRBJ2-7; no clear D gene. CDR3 protein: CASSMALASYEQYF. The CDR3 bases are TGTGCCAGTAGTATGGCTTTGGCATCCTACGAGCAGTACTTC.